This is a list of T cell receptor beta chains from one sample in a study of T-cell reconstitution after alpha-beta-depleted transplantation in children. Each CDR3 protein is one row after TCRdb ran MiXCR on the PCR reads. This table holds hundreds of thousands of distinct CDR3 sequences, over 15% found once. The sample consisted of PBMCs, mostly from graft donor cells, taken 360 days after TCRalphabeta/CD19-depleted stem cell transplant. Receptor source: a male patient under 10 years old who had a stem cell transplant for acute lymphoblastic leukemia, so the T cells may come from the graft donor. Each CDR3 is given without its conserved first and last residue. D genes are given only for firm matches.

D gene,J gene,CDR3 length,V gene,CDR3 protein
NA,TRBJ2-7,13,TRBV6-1,ASTPRGVGLGEQY
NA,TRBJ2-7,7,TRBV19,ASGDEQY
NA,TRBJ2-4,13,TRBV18,ASSPERLAKNIQY
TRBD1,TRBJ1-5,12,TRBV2,ASMGRGLDQPQH
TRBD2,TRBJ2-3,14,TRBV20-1,SARDWTSGSLDTQY
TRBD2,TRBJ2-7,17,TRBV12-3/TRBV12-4,ASSLDSGLAGGSSYEQY
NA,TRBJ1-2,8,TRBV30,AWSGYGYT
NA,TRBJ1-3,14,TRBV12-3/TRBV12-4,ASSLPGSSSGNTIY
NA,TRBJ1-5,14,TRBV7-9,ASSLGTDSSNQPQH
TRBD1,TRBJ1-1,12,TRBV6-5,ASSPGGSGTEAF
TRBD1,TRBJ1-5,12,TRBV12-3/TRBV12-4,ASSGTGGGQPQH
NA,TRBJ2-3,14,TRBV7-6,ASSSPPGLRTDTQY
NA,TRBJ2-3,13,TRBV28,ASSLYLDTSDTQY
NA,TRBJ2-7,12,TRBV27,ASSLDWDSYEQY
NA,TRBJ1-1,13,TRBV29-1,SVVGGGGARTEAF
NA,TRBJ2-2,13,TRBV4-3,ASSQDSPGSGELF
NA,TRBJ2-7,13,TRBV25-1,ASSETGGRLLGQY
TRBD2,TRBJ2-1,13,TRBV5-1,ASGSRGAGGNEQF
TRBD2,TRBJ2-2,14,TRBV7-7,ASSITSGANTGELF
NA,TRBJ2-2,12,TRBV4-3,ASRTVGNTGELF
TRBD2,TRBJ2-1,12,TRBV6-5,ASSSSGPYNEQF
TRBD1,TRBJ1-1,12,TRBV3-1,ASSLRTGGTEAF